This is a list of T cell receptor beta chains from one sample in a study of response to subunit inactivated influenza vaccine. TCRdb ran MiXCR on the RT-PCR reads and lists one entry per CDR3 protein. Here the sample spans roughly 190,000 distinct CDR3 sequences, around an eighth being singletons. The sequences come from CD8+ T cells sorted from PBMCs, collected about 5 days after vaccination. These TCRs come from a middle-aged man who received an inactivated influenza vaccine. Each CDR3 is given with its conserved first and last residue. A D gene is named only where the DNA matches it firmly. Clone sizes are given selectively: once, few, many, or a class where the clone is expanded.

cdr3_nt: TGTGCCAGCAGTTTATCATTGGGACTAGCCCGAGAGGCGCAGTATTTT
cdr3_aa: CASSLSLGLAREAQYF
clone_size: NA
j_call: TRBJ2-3
d_call: TRBD2
v_call: TRBV27

cdr3_nt: TGCAGTGCTTCCGACTGGAGCTCCTACGAGCAGTACTTC
cdr3_aa: CSASDWSSYEQYF
clone_size: few
j_call: TRBJ2-7
d_call: NA
v_call: TRBV20-1

cdr3_nt: TGTGCCAGCGGAGAAGATCCCTACGAGCAGTACTTC
cdr3_aa: CASGEDPYEQYF
clone_size: NA
j_call: TRBJ2-7
d_call: NA
v_call: TRBV2

cdr3_nt: TGCAGTGCTCCGGACATTTCCAAAGGGAACACTGAAGCTTTCTTT
cdr3_aa: CSAPDISKGNTEAFF
clone_size: once
j_call: TRBJ1-1
d_call: NA
v_call: TRBV20-1

cdr3_nt: TGTGCCAGCAGCCCTCTTTCGTCTGGGGATGAGCAGTTCTTC
cdr3_aa: CASSPLSSGDEQFF
clone_size: few
j_call: TRBJ2-1
d_call: NA
v_call: TRBV4-2

cdr3_nt: TGTGCCACCAGATCCCCACAGGGAAACATCCCCTACGAGCAGTACTTC
cdr3_aa: CATRSPQGNIPYEQYF
clone_size: few
j_call: TRBJ2-7
d_call: NA
v_call: TRBV24-1

cdr3_nt: TGTGCCAGCAGTTTATTGGGGACTAATTCACCCCTCCACTTT
cdr3_aa: CASSLLGTNSPLHF
clone_size: NA
j_call: TRBJ1-6
d_call: NA
v_call: TRBV12-3/TRBV12-4

cdr3_nt: TGTGCCAGCAGCTTAGTCGGCTGGGGGGTTTTCTTT
cdr3_aa: CASSLVGWGVFF
clone_size: NA
j_call: TRBJ1-1
d_call: NA
v_call: TRBV7-9

cdr3_nt: TGTGCCAGCAGCCAAGCACCCAGCGGGGTCACAGATACGCAGTATTTT
cdr3_aa: CASSQAPSGVTDTQYF
clone_size: many
j_call: TRBJ2-3
d_call: TRBD2
v_call: TRBV4-2

cdr3_nt: TGTGCCAGCAGTTTACAGGGGGGTGGTTTCCAAGAGACCCAGTACTTC
cdr3_aa: CASSLQGGGFQETQYF
clone_size: few
j_call: TRBJ2-5
d_call: NA
v_call: TRBV28

cdr3_nt: TGCGCCAGCAGCTTGGGGCACTTTGGGGCTGGTGGAAATGAGCAGTTCTTC
cdr3_aa: CASSLGHFGAGGNEQFF
clone_size: few
j_call: TRBJ2-1
d_call: NA
v_call: TRBV5-1

cdr3_nt: TGCGCCAGCAGCTTGAAGCAGGGGAACACTGAAGCTTTCTTT
cdr3_aa: CASSLKQGNTEAFF
clone_size: NA
j_call: TRBJ1-1
d_call: NA
v_call: TRBV5-1

cdr3_nt: TGCAGTGCTATTCCCCAGGGGTTCACTAGCGGGGCCAATGAGCAGTTCTTC
cdr3_aa: CSAIPQGFTSGANEQFF
clone_size: few
j_call: TRBJ2-1
d_call: TRBD2
v_call: TRBV20-1

cdr3_nt: TGTGCCAGCAGCCAAGTAAGGAACAGGGGGCCAGATACGCAGTATTTT
cdr3_aa: CASSQVRNRGPDTQYF
clone_size: NA
j_call: TRBJ2-3
d_call: TRBD1
v_call: TRBV3-1

cdr3_nt: TGCAGTGCTACGGGGACAGGGGTTGAGCAGTACTTC
cdr3_aa: CSATGTGVEQYF
clone_size: NA
j_call: TRBJ2-7
d_call: TRBD1
v_call: TRBV20-1

cdr3_nt: TGTGCCACCAGCAGATTGCTAGGAGGTGAGCAGTTCTTC
cdr3_aa: CATSRLLGGEQFF
clone_size: few
j_call: TRBJ2-1
d_call: NA
v_call: TRBV15

cdr3_nt: TGTGCCAGCAGTCCCGACAGGGTTGAAGCTTTCTTT
cdr3_aa: CASSPDRVEAFF
clone_size: NA
j_call: TRBJ1-1
d_call: TRBD1
v_call: TRBV6-6

cdr3_nt: TGTGCCAGCAGCCATTACAATGAGCAGTTCTTC
cdr3_aa: CASSHYNEQFF
clone_size: many
j_call: TRBJ2-1
d_call: NA
v_call: TRBV12-3/TRBV12-4

cdr3_nt: TGCAGTGCTAAAGACAGGGGGCATTCAGATACGCAGTATTTT
cdr3_aa: CSAKDRGHSDTQYF
clone_size: NA
j_call: TRBJ2-3
d_call: TRBD1
v_call: TRBV20-1

cdr3_nt: TGCAGCGTCCAACAGGGGTTCGGAGACTATGGCTACACCTTC
cdr3_aa: CSVQQGFGDYGYTF
clone_size: NA
j_call: TRBJ1-2
d_call: TRBD1
v_call: TRBV29-1

cdr3_nt: TGTGCCACCAGCAACCCGCGACAGGGTTCGTACGAGCAGTACTTC
cdr3_aa: CATSNPRQGSYEQYF
clone_size: NA
j_call: TRBJ2-7
d_call: TRBD1
v_call: TRBV15

cdr3_nt: TGCGCCAGCAGCCAAGTCGGGACAGGGGGCCGCGAGCAGTACTTC
cdr3_aa: CASSQVGTGGREQYF
clone_size: NA
j_call: TRBJ2-7
d_call: TRBD1
v_call: TRBV4-1

cdr3_nt: TGTGCCAGCAGATTAGGACCGGGGGTCGCTGACTACGAGCAGTACTTC
cdr3_aa: CASRLGPGVADYEQYF
clone_size: many
j_call: TRBJ2-7
d_call: NA
v_call: TRBV6-2/TRBV6-3

cdr3_nt: TGTGCCAGCAGTTACCGGGACAACCCCAACAATGAGCAGTTCTTC
cdr3_aa: CASSYRDNPNNEQFF
clone_size: NA
j_call: TRBJ2-1
d_call: NA
v_call: TRBV28

cdr3_nt: TGCAGCGTAAGCGGGGTAGGTAACGAGCAGTACTTC
cdr3_aa: CSVSGVGNEQYF
clone_size: NA
j_call: TRBJ2-7
d_call: TRBD2
v_call: TRBV29-1

cdr3_nt: TGTGCCAGCAGTGCCGGACAGGGGCCCTACGAGCAGTACTTC
cdr3_aa: CASSAGQGPYEQYF
clone_size: NA
j_call: TRBJ2-7
d_call: TRBD1
v_call: TRBV28

cdr3_nt: TGCGCCAGCAGCTTGGGAGACAGGGGACTTTTCTCTGGGGCCAACGTCCTGACTTTC
cdr3_aa: CASSLGDRGLFSGANVLTF
clone_size: few
j_call: TRBJ2-6
d_call: TRBD1
v_call: TRBV5-1

cdr3_nt: TGTGCCAGCAGCCACCCGCCGCGACCACAGGGGGAAGTCACCGGGGAGCTGTTTTTT
cdr3_aa: CASSHPPRPQGEVTGELFF
clone_size: NA
j_call: TRBJ2-2
d_call: TRBD1
v_call: TRBV11-1

cdr3_nt: TGTGCCACCAGTTCTGAAAGGACAGGGGAACCCTCCTACAATGAGCAGTTCTTC
cdr3_aa: CATSSERTGEPSYNEQFF
clone_size: few
j_call: TRBJ2-1
d_call: TRBD1
v_call: TRBV24-1

cdr3_nt: TGTGCCAGCAGCCTCCTTGGACTAGCAGCCGATACGCAGTATTTT
cdr3_aa: CASSLLGLAADTQYF
clone_size: few
j_call: TRBJ2-3
d_call: TRBD2
v_call: TRBV7-3

cdr3_nt: TGTGCCAGCAGCTTAGCGAAGCGGGAGATAGGGAATGAGCAGTTCTTC
cdr3_aa: CASSLAKREIGNEQFF
clone_size: few
j_call: TRBJ2-1
d_call: TRBD2
v_call: TRBV7-2

cdr3_nt: TGCAGTGCTAGAACCTATGGAGAGAACACTGAAGCTTTCTTT
cdr3_aa: CSARTYGENTEAFF
clone_size: NA
j_call: TRBJ1-1
d_call: NA
v_call: TRBV20-1

cdr3_nt: TGTGCCAGCAGTACCTGGGAAGGGGACACCGGGGAGCTGTTTTTT
cdr3_aa: CASSTWEGDTGELFF
clone_size: many
j_call: TRBJ2-2
d_call: NA
v_call: TRBV12-3/TRBV12-4

cdr3_nt: TGCGCCAGCAGCCAAGATCTAGCGGGCAACTACGAGCAGTACTTC
cdr3_aa: CASSQDLAGNYEQYF
clone_size: few
j_call: TRBJ2-7
d_call: TRBD2
v_call: TRBV4-3

cdr3_nt: TGTGCCTGGGGACAGGCCCTCTCCTACGAGCAGTACTTC
cdr3_aa: CAWGQALSYEQYF
clone_size: once
j_call: TRBJ2-7
d_call: TRBD1
v_call: TRBV30

cdr3_nt: TGTGCCAGCAGTTTGCCTATGACAGGTTCCTTTTTTCTGAACACCGGGGAGCTGTTTTTT
cdr3_aa: CASSLPMTGSFFLNTGELFF
clone_size: many
j_call: TRBJ2-2
d_call: NA
v_call: TRBV12-3/TRBV12-4

cdr3_nt: TGTGCCAGCAGCCTAGGACTAGCTGGCACAGATACGCAGTATTTT
cdr3_aa: CASSLGLAGTDTQYF
clone_size: few
j_call: TRBJ2-3
d_call: TRBD2
v_call: TRBV28

cdr3_nt: TGTGCCAGCAGCTCAGGACAGGGACCCTACGAGCAGTACTTC
cdr3_aa: CASSSGQGPYEQYF
clone_size: many
j_call: TRBJ2-7
d_call: TRBD1
v_call: TRBV4-2

cdr3_nt: TGTGCCAGCAGTTTATCCCCTCCAACGGGACAGGGGGCCTACGAGCAGTACTTC
cdr3_aa: CASSLSPPTGQGAYEQYF
clone_size: NA
j_call: TRBJ2-7
d_call: TRBD1
v_call: TRBV27

cdr3_nt: TGTGCCAGCAGCCGGACTAGCGGCCCCCCGCGGGATACGCAGTATTTT
cdr3_aa: CASSRTSGPPRDTQYF
clone_size: many
j_call: TRBJ2-3
d_call: TRBD2
v_call: TRBV5-6